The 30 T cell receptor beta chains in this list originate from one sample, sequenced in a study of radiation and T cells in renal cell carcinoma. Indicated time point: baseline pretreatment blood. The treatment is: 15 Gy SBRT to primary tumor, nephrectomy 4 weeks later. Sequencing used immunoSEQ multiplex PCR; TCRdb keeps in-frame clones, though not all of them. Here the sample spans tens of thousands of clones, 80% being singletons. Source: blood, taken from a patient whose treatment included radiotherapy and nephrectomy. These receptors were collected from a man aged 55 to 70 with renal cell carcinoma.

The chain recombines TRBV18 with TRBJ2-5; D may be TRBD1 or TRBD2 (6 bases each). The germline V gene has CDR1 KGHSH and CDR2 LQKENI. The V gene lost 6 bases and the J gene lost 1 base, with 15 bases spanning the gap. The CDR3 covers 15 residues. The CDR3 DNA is TGTGCCAGCTCCCGGGGGCGGGAAGCCCAAGAGACCCAGTACTTC. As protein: CASSRGREAQETQYF.

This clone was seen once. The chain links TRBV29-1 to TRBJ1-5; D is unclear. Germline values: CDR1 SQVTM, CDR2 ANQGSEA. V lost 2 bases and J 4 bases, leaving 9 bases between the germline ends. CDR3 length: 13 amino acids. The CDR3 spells CSVEPGPNQPQHF. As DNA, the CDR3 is TGCAGCGTTGAACCTGGCCCAAATCAGCCCCAGCATTTT.

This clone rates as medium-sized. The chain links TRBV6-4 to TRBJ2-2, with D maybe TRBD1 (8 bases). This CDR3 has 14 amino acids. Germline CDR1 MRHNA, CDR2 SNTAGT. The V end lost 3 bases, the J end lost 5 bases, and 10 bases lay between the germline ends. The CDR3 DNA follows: TGTGCCAGCAGTGAACAGGGGGGGACCGGGGAGCTGTTTTTT. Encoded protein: CASSEQGGTGELFF.

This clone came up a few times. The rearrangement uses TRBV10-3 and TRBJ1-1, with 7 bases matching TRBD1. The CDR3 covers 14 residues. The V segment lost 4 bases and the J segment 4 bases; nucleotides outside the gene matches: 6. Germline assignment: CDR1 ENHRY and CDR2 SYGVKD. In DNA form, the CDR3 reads TGTGCCATCAGTGCGGACACAGGGGCCACTGAAGCTTTCTTT. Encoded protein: CAISADTGATEAFF.

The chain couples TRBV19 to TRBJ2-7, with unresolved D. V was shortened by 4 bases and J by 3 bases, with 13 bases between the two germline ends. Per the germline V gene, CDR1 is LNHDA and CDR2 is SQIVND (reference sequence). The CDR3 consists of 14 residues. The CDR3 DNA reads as TGTGCCAGTAGTACCACGTCCGGATTCTACGAGCAGTACTTC. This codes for CASSTTSGFYEQYF.

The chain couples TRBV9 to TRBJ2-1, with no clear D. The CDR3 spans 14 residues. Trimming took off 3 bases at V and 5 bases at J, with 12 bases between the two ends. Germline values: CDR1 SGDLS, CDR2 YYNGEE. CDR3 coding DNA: TGTGCCAGCAGCGGTATGACGGCAGACAATGAGCAGTTCTTC. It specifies CASSGMTADNEQFF.

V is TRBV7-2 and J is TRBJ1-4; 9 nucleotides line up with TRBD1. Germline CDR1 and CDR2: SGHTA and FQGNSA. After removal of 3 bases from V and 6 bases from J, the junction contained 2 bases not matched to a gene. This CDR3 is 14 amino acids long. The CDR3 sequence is CASSFTGGDEKLFF. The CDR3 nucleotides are TGTGCCAGCAGCTTTACAGGGGGCGATGAAAAACTGTTTTTT.

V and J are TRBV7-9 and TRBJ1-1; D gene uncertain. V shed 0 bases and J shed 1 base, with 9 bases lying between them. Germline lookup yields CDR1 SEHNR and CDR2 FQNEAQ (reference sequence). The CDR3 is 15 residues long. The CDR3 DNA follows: TGTGCCAGCAGCTTAGCGAACGGACCGAACACTGAAGCTTTCTTT. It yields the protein CASSLANGPNTEAFF.

As DNA, the CDR3 is TGTGCCTACCTCGCCGGGGGATGGGCCCTCCACTTT. This sequence encodes CAYLAGGWALHF. J is TRBJ1-6 and V is TRBV30, with a possible D match to TRBD1 (5 bases). This CDR3 has 12 amino acids. Trimming shortened V by 7 bases and J by 14 bases, and 18 bases separated the two germline ends. The germline V gene encodes CDR1 GTSNPN and CDR2 SVGIG (reference sequence). Full variable domain (rest looked up from reference TRBV30 and TRBJ1-6): SQTIHQWPATLVQPVGSPLSLECTVEGTSNPNLYWYRQAAGRGLQLLFYSVGIGQISSEVPQNLSASRPQDRQFILSSKKLLLSDSGFYLCAYLAGGWALHFGNGTRLTVT.

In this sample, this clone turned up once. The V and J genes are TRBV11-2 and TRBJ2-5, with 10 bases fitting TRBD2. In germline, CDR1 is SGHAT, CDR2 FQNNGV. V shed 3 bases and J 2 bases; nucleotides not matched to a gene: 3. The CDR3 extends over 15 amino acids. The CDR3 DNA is TGTGCCAGCAGCTTCGGACTAGCGGCGCAAGAGACCCAGTACTTC. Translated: CASSFGLAAQETQYF.

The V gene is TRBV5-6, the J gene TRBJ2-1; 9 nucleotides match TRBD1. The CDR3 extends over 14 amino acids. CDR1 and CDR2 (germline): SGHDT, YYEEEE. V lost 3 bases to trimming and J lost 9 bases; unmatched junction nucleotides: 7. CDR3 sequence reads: CASSWDRASSEQFF. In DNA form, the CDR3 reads TGTGCCAGCAGCTGGGACAGGGCCTCGAGTGAGCAGTTCTTC.

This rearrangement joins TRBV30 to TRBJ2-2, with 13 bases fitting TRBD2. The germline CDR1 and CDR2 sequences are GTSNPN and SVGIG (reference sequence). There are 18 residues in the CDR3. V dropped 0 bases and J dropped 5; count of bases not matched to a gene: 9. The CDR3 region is CAWSVGTSGTWETGELFF. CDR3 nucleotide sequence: TGTGCCTGGAGTGTAGGGACTAGCGGGACATGGGAGACCGGGGAGCTGTTTTTT.

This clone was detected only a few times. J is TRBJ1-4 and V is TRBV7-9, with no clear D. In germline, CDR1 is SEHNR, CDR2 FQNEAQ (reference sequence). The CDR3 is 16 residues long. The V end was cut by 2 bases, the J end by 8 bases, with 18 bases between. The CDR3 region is CASSLSSSWSFEKLFF. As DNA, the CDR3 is TGTGCCAGCAGCTTAAGTTCAAGTTGGTCCTTCGAAAAACTGTTTTTT. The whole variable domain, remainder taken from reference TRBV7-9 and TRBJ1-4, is DTGVSQNPRHKITKRGQNVTFRCDPISEHNRLYWYRQTLGQGPEFLTYFQNEAQLEKSRLLSDRFSAERPKGSFSTLEIQRTEQGDSAMYLCASSLSSSWSFEKLFFGSGTQLSVL.

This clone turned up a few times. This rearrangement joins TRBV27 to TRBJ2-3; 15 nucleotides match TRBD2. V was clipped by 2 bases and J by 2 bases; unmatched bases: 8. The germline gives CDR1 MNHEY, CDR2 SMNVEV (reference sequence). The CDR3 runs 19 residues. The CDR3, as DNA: TGTGCCAGCAGTTTACCCCGGACTAGCGGGAGGGCCAACACAGATACGCAGTATTTT. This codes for CASSLPRTSGRANTDTQYF.

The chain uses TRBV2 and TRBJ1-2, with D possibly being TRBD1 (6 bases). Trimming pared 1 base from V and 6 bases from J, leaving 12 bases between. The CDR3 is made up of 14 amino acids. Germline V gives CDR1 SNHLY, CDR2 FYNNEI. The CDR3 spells CASSEGGGADGYTF. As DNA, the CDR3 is TGTGCCAGCAGTGAAGGTGGGGGGGCGGATGGCTACACCTTC.

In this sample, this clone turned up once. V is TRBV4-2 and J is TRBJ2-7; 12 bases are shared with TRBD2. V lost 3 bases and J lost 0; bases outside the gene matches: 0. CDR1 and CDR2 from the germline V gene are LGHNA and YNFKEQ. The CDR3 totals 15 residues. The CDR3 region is CASSQTSGSSYEQYF. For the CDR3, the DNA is TGTGCCAGCAGCCAGACTAGCGGGAGCTCCTACGAGCAGTACTTC.

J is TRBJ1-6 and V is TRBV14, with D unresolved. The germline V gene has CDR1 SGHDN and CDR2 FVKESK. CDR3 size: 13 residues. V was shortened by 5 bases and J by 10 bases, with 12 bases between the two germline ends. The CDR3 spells CASSSQLGSPLHF. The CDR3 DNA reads TGTGCCAGCAGCTCCCAGCTGGGGTCACCCCTCCACTTT.

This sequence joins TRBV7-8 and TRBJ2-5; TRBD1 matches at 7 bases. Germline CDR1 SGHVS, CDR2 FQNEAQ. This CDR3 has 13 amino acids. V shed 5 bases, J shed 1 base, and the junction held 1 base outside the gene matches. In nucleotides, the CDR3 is TGTGCCAGCAGCCGGGACAGCCAAGAGACCCAGTACTTC. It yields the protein CASSRDSQETQYF. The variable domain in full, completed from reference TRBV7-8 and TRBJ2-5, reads GAGVSQSPRYKVAKRGQDVALRCDPISGHVSLFWYQQALGQGPEFLTYFQNEAQLDKSGLPSDRFFAERPEGSVSTLKIQRTQQEDSAVYLCASSRDSQETQYFGPGTRLLVL.

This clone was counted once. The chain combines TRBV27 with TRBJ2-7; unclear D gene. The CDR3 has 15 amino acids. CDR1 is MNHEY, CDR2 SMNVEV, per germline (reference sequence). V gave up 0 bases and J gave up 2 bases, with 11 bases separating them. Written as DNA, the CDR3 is TGTGCCAGCAGTTTATCGGGAAGCCTTACCTACGAGCAGTACTTC. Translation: CASSLSGSLTYEQYF.

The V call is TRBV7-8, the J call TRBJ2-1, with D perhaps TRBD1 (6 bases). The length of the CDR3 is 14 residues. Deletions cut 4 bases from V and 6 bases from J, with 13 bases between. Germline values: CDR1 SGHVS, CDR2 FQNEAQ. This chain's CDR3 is CASSSTHRANEQFF. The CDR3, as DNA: TGTGCCAGCAGCTCCACCCACAGGGCCAATGAGCAGTTCTTC.

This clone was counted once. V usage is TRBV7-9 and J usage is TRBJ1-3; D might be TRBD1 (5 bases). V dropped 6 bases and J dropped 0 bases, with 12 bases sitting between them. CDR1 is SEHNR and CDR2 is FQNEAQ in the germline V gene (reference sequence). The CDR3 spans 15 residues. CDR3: CASRIQANSGNTIYF. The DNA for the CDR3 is TGTGCCAGCAGGATACAGGCAAACTCTGGAAACACCATATATTTT.

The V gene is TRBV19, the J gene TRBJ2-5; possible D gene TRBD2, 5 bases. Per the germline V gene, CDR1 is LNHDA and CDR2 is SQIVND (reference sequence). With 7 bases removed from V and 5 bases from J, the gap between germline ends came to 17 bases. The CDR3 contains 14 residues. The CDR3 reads CASKRRSVSETQYF. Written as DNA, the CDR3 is TGTGCCAGTAAAAGGAGGAGTGTTTCTGAGACCCAGTACTTC.

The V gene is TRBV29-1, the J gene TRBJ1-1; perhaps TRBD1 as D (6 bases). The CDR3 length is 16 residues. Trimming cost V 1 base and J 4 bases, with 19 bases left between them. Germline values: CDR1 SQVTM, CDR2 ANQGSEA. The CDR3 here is CSVEVGGARIGTEAFF. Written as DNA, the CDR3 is TGCAGCGTTGAAGTGGGGGGGGCGCGAATTGGCACTGAAGCTTTCTTT.

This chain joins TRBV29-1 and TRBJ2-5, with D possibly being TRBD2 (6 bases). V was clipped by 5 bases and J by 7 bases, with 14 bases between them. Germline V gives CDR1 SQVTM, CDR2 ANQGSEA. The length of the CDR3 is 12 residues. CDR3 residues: CSVWKRGGTQYF. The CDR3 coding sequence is TGCAGCGTTTGGAAAAGGGGAGGGACCCAGTACTTC.

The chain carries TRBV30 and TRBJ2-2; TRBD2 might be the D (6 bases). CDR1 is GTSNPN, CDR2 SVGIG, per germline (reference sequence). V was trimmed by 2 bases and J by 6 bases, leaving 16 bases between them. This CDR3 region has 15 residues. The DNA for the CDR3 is TGTGCCTGGAGTAGTGGGAGGTGGGGGGCCGGGGAGCTGTTTTTT. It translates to CAWSSGRWGAGELFF.

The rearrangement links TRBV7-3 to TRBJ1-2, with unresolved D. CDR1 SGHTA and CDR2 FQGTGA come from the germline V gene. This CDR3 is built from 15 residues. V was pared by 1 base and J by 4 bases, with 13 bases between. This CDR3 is CASSLNPGSGYGYTF. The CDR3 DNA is TGTGCCAGCAGCTTAAATCCGGGTAGCGGCTATGGCTACACCTTC.

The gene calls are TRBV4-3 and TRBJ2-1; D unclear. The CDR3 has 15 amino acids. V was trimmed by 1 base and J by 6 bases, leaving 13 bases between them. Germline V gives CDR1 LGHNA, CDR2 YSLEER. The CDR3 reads CASSQGVGSGNEQFF. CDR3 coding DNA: TGCGCCAGCAGCCAAGGGGTCGGTTCTGGCAATGAGCAGTTCTTC.

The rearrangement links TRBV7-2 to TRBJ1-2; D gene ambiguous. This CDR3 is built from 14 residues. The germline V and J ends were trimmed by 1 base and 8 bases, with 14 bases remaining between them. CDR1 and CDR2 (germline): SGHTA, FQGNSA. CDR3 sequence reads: CASSLGQPSTGYTF. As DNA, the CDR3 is TGTGCCAGCAGCTTAGGGCAGCCTTCCACGGGCTACACCTTC. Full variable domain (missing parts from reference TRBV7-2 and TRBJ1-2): GAGVSQSPSNKVTEKGKDVELRCDPISGHTALYWYRQSLGQGLEFLIYFQGNSAPDKSGLPSDRFSAERTGGSVSTLTIQRTQQEDSAVYLCASSLGQPSTGYTFGSGTRLTVV.

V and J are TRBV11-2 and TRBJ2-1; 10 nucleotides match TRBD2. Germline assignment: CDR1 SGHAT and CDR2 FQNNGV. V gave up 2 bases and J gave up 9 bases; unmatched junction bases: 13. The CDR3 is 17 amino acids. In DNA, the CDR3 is TGTGCCAGCAGCTTAAGTGTGGCTAGCGGGAGTGACGGTGAGCAGTTCTTC. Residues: CASSLSVASGSDGEQFF.

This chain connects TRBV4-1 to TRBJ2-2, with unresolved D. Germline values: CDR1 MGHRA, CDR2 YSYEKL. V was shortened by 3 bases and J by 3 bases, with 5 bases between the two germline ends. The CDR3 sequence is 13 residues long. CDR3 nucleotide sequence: TGCGCCAGCAGCCAGTCGGACACCGGGGAGCTGTTTTTT. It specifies CASSQSDTGELFF.